This T cell receptor (beta chain) was retrieved from a study of blood T cell repertoires in COVID-19. In the authors' workflow: Amplification from reference gene primers served as the basis for estimated nucleated cell counts. Assay used: immunoSEQ multiplex PCR; TCRdb lists only in-frame clones, some missing. V and J calls and clone size follow that table, whereas D and trimming were derived from the DNA. The table records under 100,000 clones, around 80% of them present only once. Trimming removed 6 bases from V and 0 bases from J; junction bases left unmatched: 3. The germline CDR1 and CDR2 sequences are MGHRA and YSYEKL. The CDR3 runs 15 residues.

The chain links TRBV4-1 to TRBJ2-1; the match to TRBD2 covers 9 bases. Sequenced material: peripheral blood. This receptor was identified in a woman in her sixties with acute or convalescent COVID-19. The CDR3: CASSLSGSSYNEQFF. The DNA for the CDR3 is TGCGCCAGCAGTCTTAGCGGGAGCTCCTACAATGAGCAGTTCTTC.